The clone carrying this T cell receptor (beta chain) showed up just a few times. Its antigen is undetermined. The sample is drawn from a study of cytomegalovirus exposure and HLA in healthy donors. General observations from the study: A highly shared variant cluster was judged a likely technical artifact.

Primers: 60 Vbeta forward and 13 Jbeta reverse. Generated by immunoSEQ multiplex PCR, the TCRdb table keeps only in-frame clones and is missing some. The repertoire holds roughly 150,000 clones, with roughly 64% as singletons. Unrecorded immune exposure was likely among donors, who were nominally healthy when sampled. The germline V gene has CDR1 SEHNR and CDR2 FQNEAQ (reference sequence). CDR3 length: 16 amino acids. Unmatched junction bases numbered 8, after V lost 2 bases and J lost 2 bases. V gene TRBV7-9 combines with J gene TRBJ1-2; 7 bases are shared with TRBD1. This receptor was obtained from a woman in her twenties or thirties in good health and CMV-seropositive. Sequencing was performed on PBMCs. The CDR3 DNA sequence: TGTGCCAGCAGCTTAAGCAGGGGGATAACGAACTATGGCTACACCTTC. This codes for CASSLSRGITNYGYTF.